This TCR beta chain originates from a study of T cell responses to AZD1222 COVID-19 vaccine. Study-level results: Along spike, vaccine-associated CD4 TCRs were found throughout, with dominance at 160-218 and 743-854. Baseline seropositives among AZD1222 recipients totaled only five or six. Repertoires in all cases were sampled only once the peak T cell response had passed.

Germline-derived CDR1 and CDR2 are SGHTA and FQGNSA. The V gene lost 5 bases and the J gene lost 3 bases, with 11 bases spanning the gap. The CDR3 consists of 14 residues. A word on this clone: The antigen is unknown.

The protocol was immunoSEQ multiplex PCR, while the TCRdb copy is restricted to in-frame clones and leaves out a portion. The sample lists around 200,000 clones, 90% to 95% occurring once. The chain employs TRBV7-2 and TRBJ1-5; D not resolved. The TCR originated in an adult who received the MenACWY meningococcal vaccine as a control. This sample comprised peripheral blood, obtained 28 days after the second dose of the MenACWY control vaccine. The CDR3 region is CASSLTSNNQPQHF. Written as DNA, the CDR3 is TGTGCCAGCAGCCTGACAAGTAACAATCAGCCCCAGCATTTT.